This T cell receptor beta chain is from a study of shared clonotypes between healthy human individuals. This CDR3 is built from 15 residues. The data were produced by immunoSEQ multiplex PCR, yet TCRdb's version contains in-frame clones alone and is incomplete. The sample has fewer than 650,000 clones; around three quarters are singletons. The sequence was collected from a woman aged 40 to 55 in good health. Some clones in this sample may be carry-over from other donors' samples. The rearrangement uses TRBV21-1 and TRBJ2-2; the table's D gene call, TRBD2, was not cross checked with the DNA. TRBV21-1 is a pseudogene segment. The material sequenced was PBMCs. CDR3 protein: CASSKEPVNTGELFF. The DNA of the CDR3 is TGTGCCAGCAGCAAAGAGCCGGTGAACACCGGGGAGCTGTTTTTT.